The clone carrying this T cell receptor beta chain was recorded at least ten times. Regions amplified from RNA transcripts were the TCR beta CDR3 regions. An initial round of RT-PCR targeting the TCR CDR3 relied on the HTBI primer set. TCRdb reprocessed the multiplex PCR reads with MiXCR, giving one entry per CDR3 protein. The sample includes approximately 600,000 distinct CDR3 sequences, approximately 14% of them seen just once. The sample belongs to a study of T cells in Graves' hyperthyroidism and ophthalmopathy. The CDR3 sequence is 15 residues long. Unmatched junction bases numbered 9, after V lost 0 bases and J lost 7 bases. CDR1 LGHNA and CDR2 YSLEER come from the germline V gene. It was 8.5 to 10 ml of fresh peripheral blood that supplied the PBMCs.

Sequencing input: blood. The chain employs TRBV4-3 and TRBJ2-7; 7 nucleotides agree with TRBD2. This clonotype originated in a woman aged 40 to 55 with Graves' ophthalmopathy. Here the CDR3 reads CASSQEALAGREQYF. In nucleotides, the CDR3 is TGCGCCAGCAGCCAAGAAGCATTAGCCGGGAGGGAGCAGTACTTC.